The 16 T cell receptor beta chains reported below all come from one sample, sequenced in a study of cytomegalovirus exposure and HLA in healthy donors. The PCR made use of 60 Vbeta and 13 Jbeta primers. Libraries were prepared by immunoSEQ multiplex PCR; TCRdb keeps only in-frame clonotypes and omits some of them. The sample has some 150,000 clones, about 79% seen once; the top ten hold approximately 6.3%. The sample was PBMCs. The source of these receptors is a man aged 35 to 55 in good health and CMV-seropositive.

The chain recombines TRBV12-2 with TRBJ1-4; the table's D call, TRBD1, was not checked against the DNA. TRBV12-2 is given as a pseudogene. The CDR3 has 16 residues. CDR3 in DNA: TGTGCAAGTCGCATAGCTGGGGACAGGGTTAATGAAAAACTGTTTTTT. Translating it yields CASRIAGDRVNEKLFF.

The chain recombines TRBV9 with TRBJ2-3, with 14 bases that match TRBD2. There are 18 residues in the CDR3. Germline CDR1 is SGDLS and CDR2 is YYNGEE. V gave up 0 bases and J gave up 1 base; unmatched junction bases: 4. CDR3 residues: CASSVAGTSGSRTDTQYF. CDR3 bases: TGTGCCAGCAGCGTAGCAGGGACTAGCGGGAGTCGCACAGATACGCAGTATTTT.

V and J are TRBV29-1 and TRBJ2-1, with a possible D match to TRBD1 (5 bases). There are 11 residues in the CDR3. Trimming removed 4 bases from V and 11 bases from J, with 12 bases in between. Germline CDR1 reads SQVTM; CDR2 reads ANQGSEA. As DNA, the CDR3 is TGCAGCGTTGCTCAAGGGGCTAAGCAGTTCTTC. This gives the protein CSVAQGAKQFF.

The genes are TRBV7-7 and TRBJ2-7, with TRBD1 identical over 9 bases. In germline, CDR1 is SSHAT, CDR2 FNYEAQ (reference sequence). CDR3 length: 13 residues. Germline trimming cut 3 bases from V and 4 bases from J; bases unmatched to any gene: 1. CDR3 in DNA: TGTGCCAGCAGCTTGACAGGGGGTTACGAGCAGTACTTC. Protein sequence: CASSLTGGYEQYF.

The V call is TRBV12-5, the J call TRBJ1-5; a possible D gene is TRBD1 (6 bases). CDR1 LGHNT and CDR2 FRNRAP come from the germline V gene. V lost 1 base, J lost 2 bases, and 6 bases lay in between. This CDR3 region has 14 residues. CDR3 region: CASGLGQGNQPQHF. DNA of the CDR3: TGTGCTAGTGGTTTGGGACAGGGCAATCAGCCCCAGCATTTT.

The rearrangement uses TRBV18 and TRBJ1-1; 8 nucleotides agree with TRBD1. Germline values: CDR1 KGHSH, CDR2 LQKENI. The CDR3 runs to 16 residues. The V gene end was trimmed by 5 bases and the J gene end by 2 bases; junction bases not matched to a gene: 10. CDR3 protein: CASSGQGGSSNTEAFF. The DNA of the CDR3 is TGTGCCAGCTCAGGACAGGGAGGATCCTCTAACACTGAAGCTTTCTTT.

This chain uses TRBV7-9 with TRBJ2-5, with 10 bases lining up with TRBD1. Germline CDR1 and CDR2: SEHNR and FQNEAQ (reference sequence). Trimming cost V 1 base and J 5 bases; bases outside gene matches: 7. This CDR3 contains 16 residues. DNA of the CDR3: TGTGCCAGCAGCTTAGGGGGACAGGGGTCAGGGGAGACCCAGTACTTC. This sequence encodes CASSLGGQGSGETQYF. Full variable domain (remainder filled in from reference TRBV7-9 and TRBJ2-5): DTGVSQNPRHKITKRGQNVTFRCDPISEHNRLYWYRQTLGQGPEFLTYFQNEAQLEKSRLLSDRFSAERPKGSFSTLEIQRTEQGDSAMYLCASSLGGQGSGETQYFGPGTRLLVL.

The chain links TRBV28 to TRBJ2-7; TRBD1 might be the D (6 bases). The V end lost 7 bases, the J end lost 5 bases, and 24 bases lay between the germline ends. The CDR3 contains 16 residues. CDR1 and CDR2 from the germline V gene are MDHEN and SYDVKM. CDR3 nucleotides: TGTGCCAGCACCCTTGCGAGGGGGTCGCCTCCCCACGAGCAGTACTTC. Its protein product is CASTLARGSPPHEQYF.

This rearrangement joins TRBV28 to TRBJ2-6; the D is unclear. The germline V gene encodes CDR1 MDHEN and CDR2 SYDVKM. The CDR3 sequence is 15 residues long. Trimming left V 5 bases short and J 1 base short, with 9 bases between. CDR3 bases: TGTGCCAGCAGTGCCACAGCTTCTGGGGCCAACGTCCTGACTTTC. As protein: CASSATASGANVLTF.

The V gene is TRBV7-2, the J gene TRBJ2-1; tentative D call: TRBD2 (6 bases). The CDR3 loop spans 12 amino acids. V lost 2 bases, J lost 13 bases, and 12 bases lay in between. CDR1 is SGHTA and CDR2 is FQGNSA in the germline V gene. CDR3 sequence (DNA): TGTGCCAGCAGCTTATTGGGGACTCGACAGTTCTTC. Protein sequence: CASSLLGTRQFF.

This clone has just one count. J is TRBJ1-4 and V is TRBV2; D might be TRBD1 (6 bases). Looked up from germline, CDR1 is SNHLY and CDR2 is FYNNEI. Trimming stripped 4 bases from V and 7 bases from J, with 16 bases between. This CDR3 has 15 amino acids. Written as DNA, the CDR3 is TGTGCCAGCAGTGGACCCGGGGGAGGGGGTGAAAAACTGTTTTTT. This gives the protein CASSGPGGGGEKLFF.

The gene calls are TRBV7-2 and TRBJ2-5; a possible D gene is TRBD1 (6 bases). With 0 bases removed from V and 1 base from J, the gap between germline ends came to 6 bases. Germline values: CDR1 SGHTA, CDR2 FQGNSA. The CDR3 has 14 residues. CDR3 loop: CASSLATGQETQYF. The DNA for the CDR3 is TGTGCCAGCAGCTTAGCGACAGGCCAAGAGACCCAGTACTTC.

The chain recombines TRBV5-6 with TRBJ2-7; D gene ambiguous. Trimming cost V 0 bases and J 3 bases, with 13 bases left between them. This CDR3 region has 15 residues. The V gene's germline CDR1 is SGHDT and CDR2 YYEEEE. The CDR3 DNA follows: TGTGCCAGCAGCTTGGCCAATTGGGCAGGCTACGAGCAGTACTTC. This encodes CASSLANWAGYEQYF.

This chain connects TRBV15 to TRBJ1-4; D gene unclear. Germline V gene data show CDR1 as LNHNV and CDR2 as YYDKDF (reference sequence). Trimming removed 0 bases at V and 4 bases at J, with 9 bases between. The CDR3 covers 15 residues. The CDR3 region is CATSRDKAINEKLFF. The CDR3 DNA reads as TGTGCCACCAGCAGAGACAAAGCAATTAATGAAAAACTGTTTTTT.

The CDR3 coding sequence is TGTGCCAGCTCACCACTGGCTAGCGGATACGGTGAGCAGTTCTTC. Protein product: CASSPLASGYGEQFF. This chain uses TRBV18 with TRBJ2-1; TRBD2 aligns across 7 bases. Germline V gene sequence: CDR1 KGHSH, CDR2 LQKENI. This CDR3 spans 15 amino acids. V was clipped by 1 base and J by 9 bases; unmatched bases: 9.

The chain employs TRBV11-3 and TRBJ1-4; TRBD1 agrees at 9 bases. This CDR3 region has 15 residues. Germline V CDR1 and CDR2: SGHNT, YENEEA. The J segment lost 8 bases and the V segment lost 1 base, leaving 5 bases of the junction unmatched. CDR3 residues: CASSLGTGVWEKLFF. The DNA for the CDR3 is TGTGCCAGCAGCTTAGGGACAGGGGTCTGGGAAAAACTGTTTTTT.